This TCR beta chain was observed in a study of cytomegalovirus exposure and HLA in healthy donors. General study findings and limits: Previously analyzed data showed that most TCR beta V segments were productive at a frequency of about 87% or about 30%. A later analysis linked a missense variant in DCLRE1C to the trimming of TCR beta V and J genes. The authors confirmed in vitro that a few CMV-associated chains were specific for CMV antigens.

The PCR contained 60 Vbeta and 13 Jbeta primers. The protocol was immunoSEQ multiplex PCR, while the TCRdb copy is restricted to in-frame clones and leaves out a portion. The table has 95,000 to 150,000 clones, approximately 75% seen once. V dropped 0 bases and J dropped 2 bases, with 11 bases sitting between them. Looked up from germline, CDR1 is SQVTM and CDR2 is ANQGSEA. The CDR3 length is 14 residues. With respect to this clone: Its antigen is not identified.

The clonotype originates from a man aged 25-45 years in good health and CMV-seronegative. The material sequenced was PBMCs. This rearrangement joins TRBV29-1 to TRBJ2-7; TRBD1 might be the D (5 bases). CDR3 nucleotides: TGCAGCGTTGAAGATCCCAGGGTGCCCTACGAGCAGTACTTC. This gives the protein CSVEDPRVPYEQYF.